Listed here is a single TCR beta chain. The record originates from a study of shared clonotypes between healthy human individuals. The length of the CDR3 is 14 residues. From germline, CDR1 is GTSNPN and CDR2 SVGIG (reference sequence). The V end lost 4 bases, the J end lost 1 base, and 13 bases lay between the germline ends. This table comes from immunoSEQ multiplex PCR, and its TCRdb copy is limited to in-frame clones, with some not included. The sample holds roughly 2.4 million clones, 95% seen once. The rearrangement joins TRBV30 to TRBJ2-5; maybe TRBD1 (6 bases). The sequenced material came from naive CD4+ T cells sorted from blood. As to subset: CD45RA+ positively selected. The clonotype comes from a man aged 18 to 29 in good health. In DNA form, the CDR3 reads TGTGCCTGGAATCCTGGACAGATCCAAGAGACCCAGTACTTC. Protein product: CAWNPGQIQETQYF.